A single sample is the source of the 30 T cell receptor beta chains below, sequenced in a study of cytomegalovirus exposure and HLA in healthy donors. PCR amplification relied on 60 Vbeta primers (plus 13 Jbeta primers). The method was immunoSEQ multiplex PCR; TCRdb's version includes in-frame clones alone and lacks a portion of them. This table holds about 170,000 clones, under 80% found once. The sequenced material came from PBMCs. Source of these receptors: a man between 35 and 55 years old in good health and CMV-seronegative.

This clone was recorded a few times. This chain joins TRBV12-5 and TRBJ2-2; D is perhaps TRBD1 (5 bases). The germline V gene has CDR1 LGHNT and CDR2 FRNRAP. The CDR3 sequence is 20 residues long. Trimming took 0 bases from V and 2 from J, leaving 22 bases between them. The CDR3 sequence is CASGLVSGIRTTDNTGELFF. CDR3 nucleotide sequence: TGTGCTAGTGGTTTGGTCAGTGGAATCAGGACAACTGATAACACCGGGGAGCTGTTTTTT.

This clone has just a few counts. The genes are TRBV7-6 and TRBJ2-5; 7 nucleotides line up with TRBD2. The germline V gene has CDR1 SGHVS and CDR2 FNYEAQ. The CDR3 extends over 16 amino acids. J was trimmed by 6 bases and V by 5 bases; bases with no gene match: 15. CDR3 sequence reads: CASSPASRSRGKTQYF. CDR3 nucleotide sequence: TGTGCCAGCAGCCCGGCGTCCCGTTCGCGGGGGAAGACCCAGTACTTC.

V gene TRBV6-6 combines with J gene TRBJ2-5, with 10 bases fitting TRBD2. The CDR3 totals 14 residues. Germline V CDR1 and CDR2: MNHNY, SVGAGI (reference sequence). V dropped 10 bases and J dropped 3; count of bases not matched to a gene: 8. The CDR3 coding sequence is TGTGCCATCAAGCGGGGGGGCAACGAAGAGACCCAGTACTTC. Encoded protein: CAIKRGGNEETQYF.

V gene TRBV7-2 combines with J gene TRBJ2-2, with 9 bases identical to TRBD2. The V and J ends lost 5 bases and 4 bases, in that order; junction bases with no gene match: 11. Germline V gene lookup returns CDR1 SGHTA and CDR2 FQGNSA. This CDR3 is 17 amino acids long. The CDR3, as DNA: TGTGCCAGCAGCCCTCTGCGGGGGGGCCGTTTCACCGGGGAGCTGTTTTTT. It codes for CASSPLRGGRFTGELFF. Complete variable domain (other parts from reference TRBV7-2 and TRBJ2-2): GAGVSQSPSNKVTEKGKDVELRCDPISGHTALYWYRQSLGQGLEFLIYFQGNSAPDKSGLPSDRFSAERTGGSVSTLTIQRTQQEDSAVYLCASSPLRGGRFTGELFFGEGSRLTVL.

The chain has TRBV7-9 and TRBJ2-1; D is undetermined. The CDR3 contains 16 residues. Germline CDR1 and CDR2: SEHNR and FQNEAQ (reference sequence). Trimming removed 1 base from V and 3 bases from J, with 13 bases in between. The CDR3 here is CASSLVRLFVYNEQFF. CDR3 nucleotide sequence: TGTGCCAGCAGCTTAGTACGTCTATTTGTCTACAATGAGCAGTTCTTC.

The CDR3 nucleotides read TGCGCCAGCAGCTCTGAAGAGACAGGGACGGACCCCGAGCAGTACTTC. It encodes CASSSEETGTDPEQYF. The chain is built from TRBV5-1 and TRBJ2-7, with 7 bases aligning to TRBD1. Germline V CDR1 and CDR2: SGHRS, YFSETQ. J gave up 6 bases and V 3 bases, and 15 bases lay outside the gene matches. This CDR3 comprises 16 residues.

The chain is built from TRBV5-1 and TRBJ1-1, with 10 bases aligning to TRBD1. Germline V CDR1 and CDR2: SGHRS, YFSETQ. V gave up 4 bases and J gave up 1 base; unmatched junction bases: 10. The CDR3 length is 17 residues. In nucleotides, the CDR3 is TGCGCCAGCAGCGCGGGACAGGGGCGCACTTCGAACACTGAAGCTTTCTTT. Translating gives CASSAGQGRTSNTEAFF.

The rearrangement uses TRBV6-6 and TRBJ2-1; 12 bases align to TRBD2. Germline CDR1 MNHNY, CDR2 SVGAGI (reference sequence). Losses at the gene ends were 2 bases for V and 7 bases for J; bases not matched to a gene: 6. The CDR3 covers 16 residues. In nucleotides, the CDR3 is TGTGCCAGCAGTTACAGTCGGCTAGCGGGAGGGAATGAGCAGTTCTTC. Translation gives CASSYSRLAGGNEQFF.

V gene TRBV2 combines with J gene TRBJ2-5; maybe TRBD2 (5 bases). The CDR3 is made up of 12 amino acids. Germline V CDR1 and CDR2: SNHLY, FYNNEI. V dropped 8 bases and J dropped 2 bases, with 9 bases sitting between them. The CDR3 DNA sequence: TGTGCCAGCCAAAAGCGGCAAGAGACCCAGTACTTC. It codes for CASQKRQETQYF.

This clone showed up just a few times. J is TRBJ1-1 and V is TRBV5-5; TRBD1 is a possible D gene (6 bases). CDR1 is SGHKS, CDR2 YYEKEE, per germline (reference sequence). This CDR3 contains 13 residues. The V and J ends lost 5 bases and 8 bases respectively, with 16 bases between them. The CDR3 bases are TGTGCCAGCAGTTGGATACGGACAGCAGAAGCTTTCTTT. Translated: CASSWIRTAEAFF.

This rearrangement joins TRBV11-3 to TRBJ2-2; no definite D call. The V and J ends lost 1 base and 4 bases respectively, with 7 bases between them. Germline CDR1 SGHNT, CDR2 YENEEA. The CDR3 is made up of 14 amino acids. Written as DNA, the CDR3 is TGTGCCAGCAGCTTAGTGGCAGGCACCGGGGAGCTGTTTTTT. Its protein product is CASSLVAGTGELFF.

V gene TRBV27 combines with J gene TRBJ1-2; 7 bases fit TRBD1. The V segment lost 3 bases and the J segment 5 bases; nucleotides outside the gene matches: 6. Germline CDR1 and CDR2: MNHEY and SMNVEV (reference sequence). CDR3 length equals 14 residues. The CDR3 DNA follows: TGTGCCAGCAGTTTTGCCACGACAGGGTATGGCTACACCTTC. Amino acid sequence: CASSFATTGYGYTF.

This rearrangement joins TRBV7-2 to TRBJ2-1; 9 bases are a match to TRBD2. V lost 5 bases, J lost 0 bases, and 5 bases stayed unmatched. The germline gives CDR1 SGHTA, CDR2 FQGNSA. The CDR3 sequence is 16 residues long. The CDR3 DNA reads TGTGCCAGCAGCCTGAGCGGGAGGCCCTCCTACAATGAGCAGTTCTTC. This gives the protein CASSLSGRPSYNEQFF. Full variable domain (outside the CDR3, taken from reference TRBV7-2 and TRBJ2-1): GAGVSQSPSNKVTEKGKDVELRCDPISGHTALYWYRQSLGQGLEFLIYFQGNSAPDKSGLPSDRFSAERTGGSVSTLTIQRTQQEDSAVYLCASSLSGRPSYNEQFFGPGTRLTVL.

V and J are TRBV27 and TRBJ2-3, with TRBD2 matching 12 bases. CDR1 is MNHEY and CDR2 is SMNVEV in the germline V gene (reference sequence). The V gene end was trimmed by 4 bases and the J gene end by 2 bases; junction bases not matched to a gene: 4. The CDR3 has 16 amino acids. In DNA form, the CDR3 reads TGTGCCAGCAGTTCCTGGACTAGCGGGGACACAGATACGCAGTATTTT. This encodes CASSSWTSGDTDTQYF.

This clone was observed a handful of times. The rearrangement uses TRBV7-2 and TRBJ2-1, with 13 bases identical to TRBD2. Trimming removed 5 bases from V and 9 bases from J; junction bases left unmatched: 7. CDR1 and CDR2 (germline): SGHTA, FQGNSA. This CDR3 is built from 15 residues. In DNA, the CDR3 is TGTGCCAGCAGCCGTTCTGGACTAGCGGGAGTTGAGCAGTTCTTC. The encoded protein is CASSRSGLAGVEQFF.

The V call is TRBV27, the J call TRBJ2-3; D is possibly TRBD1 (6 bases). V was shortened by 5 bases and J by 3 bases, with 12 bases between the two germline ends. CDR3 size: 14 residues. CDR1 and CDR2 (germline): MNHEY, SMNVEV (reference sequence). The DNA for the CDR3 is TGTGCCAGCAGTACCACAGGGCTGACAGATACGCAGTATTTT. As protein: CASSTTGLTDTQYF.

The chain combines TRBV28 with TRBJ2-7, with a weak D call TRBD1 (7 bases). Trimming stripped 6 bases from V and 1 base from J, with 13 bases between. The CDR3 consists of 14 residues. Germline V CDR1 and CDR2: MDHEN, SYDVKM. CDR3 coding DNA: TGTGCCAGCAGACTCGGGGGACAGTCCTACGAGCAGTACTTC. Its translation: CASRLGGQSYEQYF. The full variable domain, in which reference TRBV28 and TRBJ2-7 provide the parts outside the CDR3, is DVKVTQSSRYLVKRTGEKVFLECVQDMDHENMFWYRQDPGLGLRLIYFSYDVKMKEKGDIPEGYSVSREKKERFSLILESASTNQTSMYLCASRLGGQSYEQYFGPGTRLTVT.

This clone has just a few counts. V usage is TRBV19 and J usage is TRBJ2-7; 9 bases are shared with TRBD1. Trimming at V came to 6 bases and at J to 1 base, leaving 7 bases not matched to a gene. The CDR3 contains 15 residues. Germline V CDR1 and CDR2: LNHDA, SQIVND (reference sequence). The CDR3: CASRRTGTGSYEQYF. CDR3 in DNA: TGTGCCAGTAGGCGAACCGGGACAGGGTCCTACGAGCAGTACTTC. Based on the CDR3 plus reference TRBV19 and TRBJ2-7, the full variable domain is DGGITQSPKYLFRKEGQNVTLSCEQNLNHDAMYWYRQDPGQGLRLIYYSQIVNDFQKGDIAEGYSVSREKKESFPLTVTSAQKNPTAFYLCASRRTGTGSYEQYFGPGTRLTVT.

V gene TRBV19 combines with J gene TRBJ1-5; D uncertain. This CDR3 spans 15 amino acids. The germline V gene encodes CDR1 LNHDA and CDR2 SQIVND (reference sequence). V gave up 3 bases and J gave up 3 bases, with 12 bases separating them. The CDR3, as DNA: TGTGCCAGTAGTATGGTACAGAACCCCAATCAGCCCCAGCATTTT. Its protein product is CASSMVQNPNQPQHF.

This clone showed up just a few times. The CDR3 DNA reads TGCGCCAGCAGGATACGACAGGGCTTCTATGGCTACACCTTC. Its protein is CASRIRQGFYGYTF. This chain links TRBV5-1 with TRBJ1-2; 7 nucleotides match TRBD1. V trimming: 5 bases; J trimming: 4 bases; junction bases outside the gene matches: 8. This CDR3 comprises 14 residues. Germline CDR1 and CDR2: SGHRS and YFSETQ.

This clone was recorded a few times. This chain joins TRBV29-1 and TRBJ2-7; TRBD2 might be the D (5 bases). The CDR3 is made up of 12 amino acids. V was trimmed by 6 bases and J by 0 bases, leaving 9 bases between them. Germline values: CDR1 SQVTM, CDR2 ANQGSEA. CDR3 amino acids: CSVLRGSYEQYF. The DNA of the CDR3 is TGCAGCGTCTTACGGGGCTCCTACGAGCAGTACTTC.

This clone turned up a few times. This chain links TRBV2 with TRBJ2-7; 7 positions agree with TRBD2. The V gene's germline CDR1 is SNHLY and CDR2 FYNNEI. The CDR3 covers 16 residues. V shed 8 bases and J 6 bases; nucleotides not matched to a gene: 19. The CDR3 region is CASLKGPSGKVVEQYF. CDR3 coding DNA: TGTGCCAGCCTGAAAGGGCCCAGCGGGAAAGTCGTCGAGCAGTACTTC.

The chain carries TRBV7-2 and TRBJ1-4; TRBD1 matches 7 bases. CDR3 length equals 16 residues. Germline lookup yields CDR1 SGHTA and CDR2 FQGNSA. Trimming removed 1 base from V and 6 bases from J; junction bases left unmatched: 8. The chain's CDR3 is CASSLVPTGRHEKLFF. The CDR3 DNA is TGTGCCAGCAGCTTAGTCCCGACAGGGAGACATGAAAAACTGTTTTTT.

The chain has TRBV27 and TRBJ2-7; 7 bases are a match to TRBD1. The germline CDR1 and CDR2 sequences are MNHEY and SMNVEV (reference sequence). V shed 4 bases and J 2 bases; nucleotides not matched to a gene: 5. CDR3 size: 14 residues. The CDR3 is CASSSTGTAYEQYF. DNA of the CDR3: TGTGCCAGCAGTTCGACCGGGACAGCCTACGAGCAGTACTTC.

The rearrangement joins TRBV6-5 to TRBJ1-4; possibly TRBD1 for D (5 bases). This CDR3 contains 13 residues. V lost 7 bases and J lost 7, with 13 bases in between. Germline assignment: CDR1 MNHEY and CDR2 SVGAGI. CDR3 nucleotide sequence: TGTGCCAGCATGGACACGGAGCTTGAAAAACTGTTTTTT. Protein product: CASMDTELEKLFF.

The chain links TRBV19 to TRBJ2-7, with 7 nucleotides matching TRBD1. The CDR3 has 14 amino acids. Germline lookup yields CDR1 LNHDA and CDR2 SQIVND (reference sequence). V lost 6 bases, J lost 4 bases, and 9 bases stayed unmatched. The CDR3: CASRQGKNSYEQYF. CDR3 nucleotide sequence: TGTGCCAGTAGACAGGGGAAGAACTCTTACGAGCAGTACTTC. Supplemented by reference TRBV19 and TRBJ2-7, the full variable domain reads DGGITQSPKYLFRKEGQNVTLSCEQNLNHDAMYWYRQDPGQGLRLIYYSQIVNDFQKGDIAEGYSVSREKKESFPLTVTSAQKNPTAFYLCASRQGKNSYEQYFGPGTRLTVT.

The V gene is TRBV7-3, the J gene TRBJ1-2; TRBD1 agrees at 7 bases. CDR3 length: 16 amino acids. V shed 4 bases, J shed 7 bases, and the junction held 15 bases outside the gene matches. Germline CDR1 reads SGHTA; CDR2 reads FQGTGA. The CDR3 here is CASSSGTAVLISGYTF. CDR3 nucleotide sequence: TGTGCCAGCAGCTCCGGGACAGCGGTACTAATTTCTGGCTACACCTTC.

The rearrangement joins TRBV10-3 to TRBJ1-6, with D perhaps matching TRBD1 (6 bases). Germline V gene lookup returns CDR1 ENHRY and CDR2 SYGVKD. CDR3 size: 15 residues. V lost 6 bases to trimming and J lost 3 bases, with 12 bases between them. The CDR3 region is CAISPGEGYNSPLHF. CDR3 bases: TGTGCCATCAGCCCAGGGGAGGGCTATAATTCACCCCTCCACTTT.

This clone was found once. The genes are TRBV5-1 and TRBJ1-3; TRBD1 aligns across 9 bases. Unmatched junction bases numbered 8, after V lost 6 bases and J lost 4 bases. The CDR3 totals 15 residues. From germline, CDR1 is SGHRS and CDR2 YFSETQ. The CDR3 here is CASTIGTGRGNTIYF. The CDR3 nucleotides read TGCGCCAGCACAATTGGGACAGGGCGGGGAAACACCATATATTTT.

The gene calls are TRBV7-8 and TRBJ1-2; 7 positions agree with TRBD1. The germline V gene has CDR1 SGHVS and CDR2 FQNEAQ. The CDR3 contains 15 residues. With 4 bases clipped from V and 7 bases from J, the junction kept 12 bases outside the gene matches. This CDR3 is CASSSTTGTKSGYTF. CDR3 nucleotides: TGTGCCAGCAGCTCGACGACAGGGACGAAGAGTGGCTACACCTTC. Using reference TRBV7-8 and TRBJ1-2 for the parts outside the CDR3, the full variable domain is GAGVSQSPRYKVAKRGQDVALRCDPISGHVSLFWYQQALGQGPEFLTYFQNEAQLDKSGLPSDRFFAERPEGSVSTLKIQRTQQEDSAVYLCASSSTTGTKSGYTFGSGTRLTVV.